The clone carrying this T cell receptor beta chain appeared a few times. Its antigen is currently unknown. From germline, CDR1 is LGHNA and CDR2 YSLEER. Between the trimmed V and J ends, which lost 0 bases and 8 bases, there was a span of 10 bases. The CDR3 is 14 residues long. The sample belongs to a study of response to subunit inactivated influenza vaccine. Study-wide results and caveats: That few new T cells are recruited by each seasonal influenza vaccination was the authors' suggestion.

MiXCR, applied by TCRdb to the RT-PCR reads, yields one record per CDR3 protein. The sample records under 950,000 distinct CDR3 sequences, less than 25% being singletons. The chain employs TRBV4-3 and TRBJ1-4; D not resolved. The sample in question was PBMCs from blood, obtained around 5 days after vaccination. The sequence came from a man aged 50-60 years who received an inactivated influenza vaccine. For the CDR3, the DNA is TGCGCCAGCAGCCAAGATTTCCATAACGAAAAACTGTTTTTT. It translates to CASSQDFHNEKLFF.